The clone carrying this TCR beta chain was detected many times. Its antigen is not known. Scientists amplified the TCR beta CDR3 regions from RNA transcripts. HTBI primers were employed in first-round RT-PCR, then a second-round multiplex PCR followed. TCRdb used MiXCR to reprocess the multiplex PCR reads, holding one entry per CDR3 protein. Of hundreds of thousands of distinct CDR3 sequences listed, under 15% are singletons. The CDR3 spans 15 residues. Germline lookup yields CDR1 DFQATT and CDR2 SNEGSKA (reference sequence). The J segment lost 1 base and the V segment lost 3 bases, leaving 9 bases of the junction unmatched. Moderate-to-severe activity, CAS ≥3, NOSPECS ≥4 and duration under 3 months were recorded for donors with ophthalmopathy. Each diagnosis was determined on the basis of clinical symptoms, serum thyroxine, TRAb, thyroid ultrasound and orbital computed tomography. The sample originates from a study of Graves' ophthalmopathy and Graves' hyperthyroidism.

Study results and limitations: Blood was where most expanded thyroid clonotypes above 0.001 frequency also turned up.

The chain combines TRBV20-1 with TRBJ2-7, with 7 bases identical to TRBD1. Specimen: blood. This sequence originates from a woman in her 30s with Graves' ophthalmopathy. The CDR3 DNA is TGCAGTGCTAGTAGGGCCGGACAGGAGTCCTACGAGCAGTACTTC. Amino acid sequence: CSASRAGQESYEQYF.